Listed below are T cell receptor beta chains from one sample, sequenced in a study of technical replicates of blood from several donors. Repertoires were generated with immunoSEQ multiplex PCR, while TCRdb's copy carries only in-frame clones and drops some. The table includes 70,000 to 95,000 clones, about 97% detected once. Source material: T cells isolated from PBMCs. The receptors shown here come from a human donor in good health. CDR3s leave out the opening cysteine and the closing phenylalanine or tryptophan.

14,TRBV18,ASSPGGGRANTEAF
15,TRBV7-2,ASSFRSLAGWNNEQF
13,TRBV6-5,ASSYSSQGAYEQY
15,TRBV28,ASKKDSPSELYNEQF
11,TRBV27,ASSWTGGAEAF
14,TRBV28,ASRRVGNRAGKTQY
14,TRBV5-1,ASSFGASGIGETQY
14,TRBV2,ASSESVLGGQETQY
13,TRBV14,ASSQVQGAYNEQF
14,TRBV27,ASSSQVQGIYYGYT
14,TRBV7-2,ASSLGWTRNSYEQY
17,TRBV7-3,ASSRPEALTGPGANVLT
12,TRBV6-5,ASSPDRANTEAF
14,TRBV5-4,ASSFETGTLTYEQY
13,TRBV7-9,ASSLSSGRTYEQY
10,TRBV28,ASSFLRYEQY
16,TRBV12-2,ASRFPAHAWSSYNEQF
13,TRBV11-1,ASSFIAGGYNEQF
10,TRBV5-6,ASSGDYYEQY
10,TRBV28,ASSLTSRAQY
14,TRBV30,AWSVGQGWGTDTQY
13,TRBV14,ASSQEPRVANEQF
11,TRBV28,ASRKGLSYEQY
14,TRBV5-4,ASSADRGLASDTQY
11,TRBV10-3,AIKTGAADTQY
11,TRBV7-2,ASSLSTTGEQF
17,TRBV2,ASISGPIGQLILNEKLF
12,TRBV19,ASRNDRVDEKLF
17,TRBV5-1,ASSSGQRTRGEWADEQY
14,TRBV6-5,ASSYLGQGGTDTQY
12,TRBV7-8,ASSPGGVSPEAF